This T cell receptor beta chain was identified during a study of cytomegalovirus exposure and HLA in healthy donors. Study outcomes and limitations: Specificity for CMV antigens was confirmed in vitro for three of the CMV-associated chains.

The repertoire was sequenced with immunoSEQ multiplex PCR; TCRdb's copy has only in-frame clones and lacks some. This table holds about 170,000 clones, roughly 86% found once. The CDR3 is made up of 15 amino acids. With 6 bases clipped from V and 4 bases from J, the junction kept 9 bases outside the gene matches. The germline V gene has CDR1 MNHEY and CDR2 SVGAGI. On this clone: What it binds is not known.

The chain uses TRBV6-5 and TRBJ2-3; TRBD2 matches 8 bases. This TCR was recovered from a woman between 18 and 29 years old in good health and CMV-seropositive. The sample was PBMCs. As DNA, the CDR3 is TGTGCCAGCAGCCAAACTAGCGGATGGCCAGATACGCAGTATTTT. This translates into CASSQTSGWPDTQYF.